Shown below are 6 T cell receptor beta chains from a single sample sequenced in a study of shared clonotypes between healthy human individuals. Libraries were prepared by immunoSEQ multiplex PCR; TCRdb keeps only in-frame clonotypes and omits some of them. The sample has some 470,000 clones; roughly four fifths are singletons. Specimen: PBMCs. The receptor set was obtained from a woman in her 40s in good health. Some clones in this sample may be carry-over from other donors' samples.

This clone was picked up many times. V is TRBV7-3 and J is TRBJ2-1, with D tentatively TRBD2 (5 bases). CDR3 length: 13 residues. CDR1 SGHTA and CDR2 FQGTGA come from the germline V gene. Deletions cut 2 bases from V and 7 bases from J, with 9 bases between. The CDR3 coding sequence is TGTGCCAGCAGCTTATCCACGGGGAATGAGCAGTTCTTC. Amino acid sequence: CASSLSTGNEQFF.

This CDR3 reads CASSLVLAGGWGTGELFF. The CDR3 nucleotides read TGTGCCAGCAGCTTAGTACTAGCGGGAGGTTGGGGCACCGGGGAGCTGTTTTTT. The gene calls are TRBV7-6 and TRBJ2-2; 12 nucleotides line up with TRBD2. The CDR3 sequence is 18 residues long. V gave up 1 base and J gave up 4 bases; unmatched junction bases: 7. Germline CDR1 SGHVS, CDR2 FNYEAQ.

The V and J genes are TRBV4-1 and TRBJ2-3; unclear D gene. Germline lookup yields CDR1 MGHRA and CDR2 YSYEKL. V lost 5 bases and J lost 0, with 18 bases in between. This CDR3 comprises 17 residues. CDR3: CASSRLGGGSSTDTQYF. In DNA, the CDR3 is TGCGCCAGCAGCAGACTGGGCGGCGGAAGTAGCACAGATACGCAGTATTTT.

The table lists this clone with a count of one. The chain carries TRBV28 and TRBJ1-6; D might be TRBD1 (5 bases). CDR1 is MDHEN and CDR2 is SYDVKM in the germline V gene. V was shortened by 6 bases and J by 6 bases, with 18 bases between the two germline ends. The CDR3 covers 16 residues. The DNA for the CDR3 is TGTGCCAGCAGCCGATCCCTGACAGTCGTTAATTCACCCCTCCACTTT. Translating it yields CASSRSLTVVNSPLHF.

The chain recombines TRBV15 with TRBJ2-7; 10 nucleotides agree with TRBD2. Germline V lookup: CDR1 LNHNV, CDR2 YYDKDF (reference sequence). The CDR3 sequence is 16 residues long. The V segment lost 0 bases and the J segment 3 bases; nucleotides outside the gene matches: 5. The CDR3: CATSRDPSGRLYEQYF. In DNA form, the CDR3 reads TGTGCCACCAGCAGAGATCCTAGCGGGAGACTCTACGAGCAGTACTTC.

This clone has more than one count but fewer than ten. The rearrangement links TRBV18 to TRBJ2-5, with 9 bases lining up with TRBD2. The CDR3 length is 16 residues. Germline values: CDR1 KGHSH, CDR2 LQKENI. J gave up 0 bases and V 2 bases, and 4 bases lay outside the gene matches. This CDR3 is CASSPGRLADQETQYF. The CDR3 coding sequence is TGTGCCAGCTCACCAGGGCGACTAGCGGACCAAGAGACCCAGTACTTC. Complete variable domain (other parts from reference TRBV18 and TRBJ2-5): NAGVMQNPRHLVRRRGQEARLRCSPMKGHSHVYWYRQLPEEGLKFMVYLQKENIIDESGMPKERFSAEFPKEGPSILRIQQVVRGDSAAYFCASSPGRLADQETQYFGPGTRLLVL.